One and the same sample provided the 30 T cell receptor beta chains below, sequenced in a study of blood T cells in healthy people across ages (dated by TCRdb to about 2015). Library preparation was by 5' RACE. The instrument was an Illumina HiSeq 2500. A second roughly 6 to 12 cycle PCR used a sample-barcoded 5' primer and a J-beta primer mix. TCRdb applied fastp at Q25 and MiXCR to the public reads, then kept only in-frame beta chains. All rows with the same CDR3 protein become a single entry with the most common DNA and genes. Within this sample are about a million distinct CDR3 sequences, with about 44% of them counted one time only. The ten largest clones add up to 13% of the sample. The sequenced sample consisted of blood. Receptors were obtained from a man aged 25 to 40 in good health.

This clonotype was observed a handful of times. The chain carries TRBV6-5 and TRBJ2-7; 8 positions match TRBD1. Germline assignment: CDR1 MNHEY and CDR2 SVGAGI. The length of the CDR3 is 13 residues. The V and J ends lost 4 bases and 7 bases, in that order; junction bases with no gene match: 6. CDR3 coding DNA: TGTGCCAGCAGTTCTTTCAGGGGGCTTGAGCAGTACTTC. It is translated as CASSSFRGLEQYF.

The rearrangement links TRBV6-2 or TRBV6-3 to TRBJ2-2; 10 bases are a match to TRBD2. V trimming: 2 bases; J trimming: 3 bases; junction bases outside the gene matches: 6. CDR1 is MNHEY, CDR2 SVGEGT, per germline. The CDR3 runs 17 residues. CDR3 bases: TGTGCCAGCAGTTACGTTAGCGGGGGGCCCGACACCGGGGAGCTGTTTTTT. Protein sequence: CASSYVSGGPDTGELFF.

In this sample, this clonotype turned up many times. The rearrangement uses TRBV27 and TRBJ1-2; 8 nucleotides line up with TRBD1. With 8 bases clipped from V and 2 bases from J, the junction kept 7 bases outside the gene matches. CDR3 size: 14 residues. Germline loops: CDR1 MNHEY, CDR2 SMNVEV (reference sequence). CDR3 DNA sequence: TGTGCCAGCGTCCCCGGACAGGGAAACTATGGCTACACCTTC. It specifies CASVPGQGNYGYTF.

The chain has TRBV20-1 and TRBJ2-5; tentatively, D is TRBD1 (5 bases). Trimming removed 0 bases from V and 7 bases from J, with 12 bases in between. The CDR3 is 13 residues long. Germline assignment: CDR1 DFQATT and CDR2 SNEGSKA (reference sequence). The CDR3 nucleotides are TGCAGTGCTAGAGAGACAGTCCAGGGGACCCAGTACTTC. The encoded protein is CSARETVQGTQYF.

CDR3 amino acids: CSASFGAAGVGEDTQYF. In DNA, the CDR3 is TGCAGTGCTAGTTTTGGTGCGGCGGGGGTAGGTGAAGATACGCAGTATTTT. The chain links TRBV20-1 to TRBJ2-3; TRBD2 matches at 7 bases. V lost 3 bases to trimming and J lost 5 bases; unmatched junction nucleotides: 17. This CDR3 is built from 17 residues. Germline V gene sequence: CDR1 DFQATT, CDR2 SNEGSKA (reference sequence).

This clonotype was detected a few times. DNA of the CDR3: TGTGCCAGCAGTGACTCCTCGGGCAATGAGCAGTTCTTC. Amino acid sequence: CASSDSSGNEQFF. The chain links TRBV6-4 to TRBJ2-1; D remains ambiguous. The CDR3 runs 13 residues. In germline, CDR1 is MRHNA, CDR2 SNTAGT. Between the trimmed V and J ends, which lost 0 bases and 6 bases, there was a span of 6 bases.

This clonotype was observed a single time. The chain joins TRBV9 to TRBJ2-7; D possibly corresponds to TRBD2 (6 bases). Germline CDR1 and CDR2: SGDLS and YYNGEE. The CDR3 runs to 14 residues. Trimming took 3 bases from V and 6 from J, leaving 16 bases between them. The CDR3: CASSDSRGFGEQYF. CDR3 nucleotide sequence: TGTGCCAGCAGCGACTCCCGGGGGTTCGGCGAGCAGTACTTC. The full variable domain, with the rest looked up from reference TRBV9 and TRBJ2-7, is DSGVTQTPKHLITATGQRVTLRCSPRSGDLSVYWYQQSLDQGLQFLIQYYNGEERAKGNILERFSAQQFPDLHSELNLSSLELGDSALYFCASSDSRGFGEQYFGPGTRLTVT.

The V and J genes are TRBV6-2 or TRBV6-3 and TRBJ2-1, with a tentative D call TRBD2 (7 bases). Germline CDR1 reads MNHEY; CDR2 reads SVGEGT. V lost 8 bases and J lost 10, with 21 bases in between. There are 14 residues in the CDR3. This chain's CDR3 is CASGPGGLVEEQFF. In DNA, the CDR3 is TGTGCCAGCGGTCCCGGGGGGCTTGTTGAGGAGCAGTTCTTC.

The chain has TRBV28 and TRBJ1-2; 7 nucleotides line up with TRBD1. The junction had 8 bases not matched to a gene; V was cut back by 4 bases and J by 6 bases. Germline CDR1 MDHEN, CDR2 SYDVKM. The CDR3 runs 14 residues. The CDR3 loop is CASSSIQGRDGYTF. The CDR3 nucleotides read TGTGCCAGCAGTTCTATACAGGGGAGGGATGGCTACACCTTC.

The table lists this clonotype with a few counts. The V and J genes are TRBV27 and TRBJ2-7; 7 bases are shared with TRBD1. Germline-derived CDR1 and CDR2 are MNHEY and SMNVEV (reference sequence). Germline trimming cut 3 bases from V and 4 bases from J; bases unmatched to any gene: 9. The CDR3 runs 15 residues. The CDR3 is CASSLYGTEAYEQYF. The CDR3 bases are TGTGCCAGCAGTTTGTACGGGACAGAAGCTTACGAGCAGTACTTC.

This chain links TRBV4-1 with TRBJ2-1, with D possibly matching TRBD2 (5 bases). The V end lost 0 bases, the J end lost 4 bases, and 13 bases lay between the germline ends. CDR3 length: 16 residues. CDR1 is MGHRA, CDR2 YSYEKL, per germline. The CDR3 DNA reads as TGCGCCAGCAGCCAAGATAGACGGGGAGTTTACAATGAGCAGTTCTTC. Translated: CASSQDRRGVYNEQFF.

In this sample, this clonotype turned up a few times. The V gene is TRBV7-9, the J gene TRBJ1-2; D gene uncertain. Germline V gene sequence: CDR1 SEHNR, CDR2 FQNEAQ (reference sequence). The CDR3 runs to 14 residues. V lost 3 bases and J lost 5, with 13 bases in between. The CDR3 coding sequence is TGTGCCAGCAGCTTCCTTGGGGAGAGATATGGCTACACCTTC. Translated, it gives CASSFLGERYGYTF.

This clonotype was seen a few times. The chain uses TRBV14 and TRBJ2-7; 10 positions agree with TRBD2. Trimming removed 4 bases from V and 0 bases from J; junction bases left unmatched: 0. The CDR3 has 14 residues. Germline CDR1 SGHDN, CDR2 FVKESK. The CDR3 loop is CASSRTSGSYEQYF. The CDR3 DNA reads TGTGCCAGCAGCCGGACTAGCGGCTCCTACGAGCAGTACTTC.

Remarks on this clonotype: At one of its ends the junction is not consistent with the germline gene, which may arise from a read error. The rearrangement joins TRBV7-9 to TRBJ1-1; D might be TRBD1 (6 bases). The germline V gene encodes CDR1 SEHNR and CDR2 FQNEAQ (reference sequence). The CDR3 sequence is 14 residues long. CDR3 bases: TGTGCCAGCAGCAGAGGGGGTCTGAACGCTGAAGCTTTCTTT. Amino acids: CASSRGGLNAEAFF.

The chain is built from TRBV7-9 and TRBJ2-7, with 13 bases aligning to TRBD2. This CDR3 comprises 18 residues. J was trimmed by 1 base and V by 5 bases; bases with no gene match: 11. Germline V CDR1 and CDR2: SEHNR, FQNEAQ (reference sequence). The CDR3 sequence: CASSLEPGLAGFSYEQYF. In DNA, the CDR3 is TGTGCCAGCAGCCTGGAACCGGGACTAGCGGGGTTTTCCTACGAGCAGTACTTC.

The chain links TRBV29-1 to TRBJ2-3, with D possibly being TRBD2 (6 bases). Trimming took off 5 bases at V and 2 bases at J, with 11 bases between the two ends. The germline gives CDR1 SQVTM, CDR2 ANQGSEA. The CDR3 is 13 amino acids. CDR3 sequence: CSVSGLLTDTQYF. CDR3 DNA sequence: TGCAGCGTTTCGGGACTTCTCACAGATACGCAGTATTTT.

A few counts support this clonotype. This CDR3 reads CASSQEEGYTF. The CDR3 DNA follows: TGTGCCAGCAGCCAAGAGGAAGGCTACACCTTC. This chain connects TRBV3-1 to TRBJ1-2, with D hard to call. The germline V gene has CDR1 LGHDT and CDR2 YNNKEL (reference sequence). CDR3 length equals 11 residues. The ends were cut back, 0 bases at V and 8 bases at J, with 4 bases in the middle.

This clonotype was detected a few times. The chain employs TRBV6-5 and TRBJ1-2; D is uncertain. This CDR3 contains 14 residues. CDR1 is MNHEY and CDR2 is SVGAGI in the germline V gene. V lost 5 bases and J 5 bases, leaving 15 bases between the germline ends. CDR3 loop: CASSPGGVIYGYTF. The DNA of the CDR3 is TGTGCCAGCAGTCCCGGTGGGGTGATATATGGCTACACCTTC.

This chain connects TRBV7-2 to TRBJ2-3, with 15 bases lining up with TRBD2. Trimming removed 5 bases from V and 4 bases from J; junction bases left unmatched: 4. Per germline, CDR1 SGHTA and CDR2 FQGNSA. The CDR3 has 16 residues. The chain's CDR3 is CASSGLAGGLADTQYF. The CDR3 DNA sequence: TGTGCCAGCAGCGGACTAGCGGGGGGGCTGGCAGATACGCAGTATTTT.

The chain is built from TRBV3-1 and TRBJ2-3, with D unclear. Germline lookup yields CDR1 LGHDT and CDR2 YNNKEL (reference sequence). The CDR3 covers 12 residues. V lost 7 bases to trimming and J lost 5 bases, with 10 bases between them. CDR3 region: CASKVTGDTQYF. The CDR3 DNA reads as TGTGCCAGCAAGGTAACGGGAGATACGCAGTATTTT.

The chain is built from TRBV20-1 and TRBJ2-7, with no clear D. The V end lost 0 bases, the J end lost 4 bases, and 10 bases lay between the germline ends. Per the germline V gene, CDR1 is DFQATT and CDR2 is SNEGSKA (reference sequence). CDR3 length equals 13 residues. The CDR3, as DNA: TGCAGTGCTAGAGACATTAACCCTTACGAGCAGTACTTC. This encodes CSARDINPYEQYF.

J is TRBJ2-1 and V is TRBV7-2; D unclear. The V and J ends lost 1 base and 3 bases respectively, with 4 bases between them. The CDR3 length is 13 residues. From germline, CDR1 is SGHTA and CDR2 FQGNSA. The CDR3 here is CASSLVIYNEQFF. CDR3 bases: TGTGCCAGCAGCTTAGTTATCTACAATGAGCAGTTCTTC.

The genes are TRBV27 and TRBJ1-5; D not certain. This CDR3 is built from 14 residues. Germline V gene data show CDR1 as MNHEY and CDR2 as SMNVEV (reference sequence). Trimming cost V 6 bases and J 0 bases, with 9 bases left between them. The CDR3 reads CASRPAGSNQPQHF. CDR3 nucleotide sequence: TGTGCCAGCAGGCCGGCGGGTAGCAATCAGCCCCAGCATTTT.

The chain has TRBV6-5 and TRBJ2-1; possibly TRBD2 for D (6 bases). CDR1 MNHEY and CDR2 SVGAGI come from the germline V gene. Trimming cost V 7 bases and J 6 bases, with 13 bases left between them. This CDR3 region has 13 residues. CDR3 DNA sequence: TGTGCCAGCATGTTCGATAGCGGCAATGAGCAGTTCTTC. Its translation is CASMFDSGNEQFF.

The chain recombines TRBV6-5 with TRBJ2-5; 8 positions match TRBD1. Germline-derived CDR1 and CDR2 are MNHEY and SVGAGI. This CDR3 is 14 amino acids long. Losses at the gene ends were 8 bases for V and 11 bases for J; bases not matched to a gene: 16. CDR3 region: CASVDRVFYNEQYF. For the CDR3, the DNA is TGTGCCAGCGTGGACAGGGTATTCTACAATGAGCAGTACTTC.

V usage is TRBV6-5 and J usage is TRBJ1-1, with 7 bases identical to TRBD1. The CDR3 contains 15 residues. CDR1 is MNHEY, CDR2 SVGAGI, per germline. Losses at the gene ends were 2 bases for V and 2 bases for J; bases not matched to a gene: 5. This CDR3 reads CASSYLGQLNTEAFF. The CDR3 coding sequence is TGTGCCAGCAGTTACCTGGGACAGTTAAACACTGAAGCTTTCTTT.

This clonotype was counted between two and nine times. This chain joins TRBV7-2 and TRBJ2-3; 12 nucleotides align to TRBD2. The CDR3 covers 16 residues. Trimming at V came to 4 bases and at J to 8 bases, leaving 10 bases not matched to a gene. Germline V gene data show CDR1 as SGHTA and CDR2 as FQGNSA. The CDR3 reads CASSSSTSGGPGTQYF. CDR3 nucleotides: TGTGCCAGCAGCTCGTCTACTAGCGGGGGGCCCGGTACGCAGTATTTT.

As for this clonotype: A much larger clonotype is one base distant, so this may be a read error. CDR3 amino acids: CSAESGGRGSGFWNEQYF. CDR3 sequence (DNA): TGCAGTGCTGAATCCGGGGGAAGGGGCTCTGGGTTCTGGAATGAGCAGTACTTC. The rearrangement uses TRBV20-1 and TRBJ2-5; D perhaps matches TRBD2 (6 bases). Per germline, CDR1 DFQATT and CDR2 SNEGSKA (reference sequence). CDR3 length: 18 amino acids. V lost 5 bases and J 11 bases, leaving 36 bases between the germline ends.

The rearrangement links TRBV11-2 to TRBJ1-6; TRBD1 might be the D (5 bases). The CDR3 has 16 residues. V lost 6 bases, J lost 0 bases, and 12 bases lay in between. Germline V gives CDR1 SGHAT, CDR2 FQNNGV. The CDR3 nucleotides are TGTGCCAGCAGAGATTTTGGGGGCTCCTATAATTCACCCCTCCACTTT. Translated, it gives CASRDFGGSYNSPLHF.

The chain is built from TRBV4-3 and TRBJ2-2; 8 bases are a match to TRBD2. This CDR3 has 16 residues. The ends lost 3 bases at V and 5 bases at J; junction bases unmatched: 8. Per the germline V gene, CDR1 is LGHNA and CDR2 is YSLEER. The CDR3 nucleotides are TGCGCCAGCAGCCAGGACCGGACTAGCAGGACCGGGGAGCTGTTTTTT. It codes for CASSQDRTSRTGELFF.